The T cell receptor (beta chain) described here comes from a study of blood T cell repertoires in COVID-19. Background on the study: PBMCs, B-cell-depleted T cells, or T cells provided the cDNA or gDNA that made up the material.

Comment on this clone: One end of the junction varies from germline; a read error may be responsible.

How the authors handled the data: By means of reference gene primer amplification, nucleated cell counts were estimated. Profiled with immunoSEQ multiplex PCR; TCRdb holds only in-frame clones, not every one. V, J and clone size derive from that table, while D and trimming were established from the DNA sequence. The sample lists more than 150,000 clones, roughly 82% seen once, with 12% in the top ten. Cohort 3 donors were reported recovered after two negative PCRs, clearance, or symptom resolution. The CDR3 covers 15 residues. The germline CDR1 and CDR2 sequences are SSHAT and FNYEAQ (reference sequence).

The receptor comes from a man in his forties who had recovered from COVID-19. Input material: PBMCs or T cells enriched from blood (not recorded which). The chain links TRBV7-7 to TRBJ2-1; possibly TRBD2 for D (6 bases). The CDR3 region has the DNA TGTGCTAGCAGCTTGGGAGGAACTCCCTACAATGAGCAGTTCTTC. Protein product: CASSLGGTPYNEQFF.